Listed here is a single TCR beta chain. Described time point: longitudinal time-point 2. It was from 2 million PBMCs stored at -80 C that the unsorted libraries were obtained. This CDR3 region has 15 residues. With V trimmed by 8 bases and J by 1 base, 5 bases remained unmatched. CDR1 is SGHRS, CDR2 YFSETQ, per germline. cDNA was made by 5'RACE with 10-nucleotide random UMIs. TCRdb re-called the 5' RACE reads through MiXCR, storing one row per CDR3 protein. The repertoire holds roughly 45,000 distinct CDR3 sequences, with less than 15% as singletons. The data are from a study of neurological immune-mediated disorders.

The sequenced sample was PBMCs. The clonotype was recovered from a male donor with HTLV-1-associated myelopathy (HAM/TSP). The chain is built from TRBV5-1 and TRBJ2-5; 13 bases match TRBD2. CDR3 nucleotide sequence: TGCGCCAGTGCCAGACTAGCGGGGGGCCAAGAGACCCAGTACTTC. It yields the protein CASARLAGGQETQYF. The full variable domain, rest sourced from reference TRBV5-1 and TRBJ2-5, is KAGVTQTPRYLIKTRGQQVTLSCSPISGHRSVSWYQQTPGQGLQFLFEYFSETQRNKGNFPGRFSGRQFSNSRSEMNVSTLELGDSALYLCASARLAGGQETQYFGPGTRLLVL.